This is a list of T cell receptor beta chains from one sample in a study of T-cell reconstitution after alpha-beta-depleted transplantation in children. Each CDR3 protein gets one entry after TCRdb re-called the PCR reads with MiXCR. The data hold about 370,000 distinct CDR3 sequences, with over 20% observed a single time. Source: PBMCs from the stem cell graft donor, taken from the stem cell graft. Receptors were obtained from a human donor who donated a stem cell graft to a child with acute myeloid leukemia. The conserved cysteine and the conserved F or W are not part of the CDR3 here. A D gene is named only where the DNA matches it firmly.

J | V | D | length | CDR3
TRBJ2-7 | TRBV29-1 | TRBD2 | 13 | SVLRGSGSSYEQY
TRBJ2-7 | TRBV2 | TRBD2 | 12 | ASSEAGLGHEQY
TRBJ2-1 | TRBV12-3/TRBV12-4 | TRBD1 | 13 | ASSKTGGSYNEQF
TRBJ2-1 | TRBV29-1 | TRBD2 | 12 | SVEGVAGGNEQF
TRBJ2-7 | TRBV15 | TRBD2 | 14 | ATTGGPTGKLYEQY
TRBJ2-1 | TRBV10-2 | NA | 13 | ASSEGRDPYNEQF
TRBJ2-7 | TRBV4-3 | NA | 11 | ASSQDRMGEQY
TRBJ2-1 | TRBV24-1 | TRBD2 | 13 | ATSTAAGAGNEQF
TRBJ2-4 | TRBV20-1 | TRBD2 | 13 | SGAGGARAKNIQY
TRBJ2-2 | TRBV12-3/TRBV12-4 | TRBD2 | 13 | ASRGTSVNTGELF
TRBJ2-3 | TRBV24-1 | TRBD1 | 12 | ATRGQGAADTQY
TRBJ2-7 | TRBV9 | NA | 11 | ASSTPRIYEQY
TRBJ2-4 | TRBV4-3 | NA | 13 | ASSFELAEENIQY
TRBJ2-1 | TRBV4-2 | NA | 11 | ASGIWASNEQF
TRBJ2-1 | TRBV29-1 | TRBD2 | 13 | SVGGLAGGRNEQF
TRBJ1-2 | TRBV27 | TRBD1 | 10 | ASRTGVSGYT
TRBJ2-7 | TRBV5-1 | NA | 9 | ASSLGPEQY
TRBJ2-1 | TRBV2 | NA | 13 | ASSDVGGSYNEQF
TRBJ2-1 | TRBV29-1 | NA | 11 | SVRGQGVNEQF
TRBJ2-7 | TRBV28 | TRBD1 | 14 | ASSLRNRGGAYEQY
TRBJ2-1 | TRBV5-6 | TRBD2 | 14 | ASSPRSLAADLEQF
TRBJ1-1 | TRBV27 | NA | 11 | ASSSGQLALAF
TRBJ2-3 | TRBV5-5 | NA | 13 | ASSLWGSSTDTQY
TRBJ2-7 | TRBV18 | NA | 12 | ASSPGREQEGWY
TRBJ1-5 | TRBV27 | TRBD1 | 12 | ASSAGTDNQPQH
TRBJ2-5 | TRBV12-3/TRBV12-4 | NA | 12 | ASSLDGQAETQY
TRBJ1-1 | TRBV12-3/TRBV12-4 | NA | 9 | ASSRSTDAF
TRBJ1-2 | TRBV6-1 | NA | 11 | ASSETENYGYT
TRBJ2-1 | TRBV20-1 | NA | 14 | SAGGPRSPTYNEQF
TRBJ2-1 | TRBV5-1 | NA | 12 | ASSLEGLPNEQF
TRBJ2-1 | TRBV29-1 | TRBD2 | 12 | SVDSGRAVGEQF
TRBJ1-1 | TRBV29-1 | NA | 9 | SGISGSEAF
TRBJ2-5 | TRBV12-3/TRBV12-4 | TRBD1 | 11 | ASSLMGQVYQY
TRBJ2-7 | TRBV4-1 | TRBD2 | 11 | ASRGLAVHEQY
TRBJ2-7 | TRBV20-1 | NA | 14 | SARIGQAGGNYEQY
TRBJ2-7 | TRBV29-1 | TRBD1 | 12 | SVEDPQGAYEQY
TRBJ2-1 | TRBV4-1 | TRBD2 | 14 | ASSQEMAGGAHEQF
TRBJ2-7 | TRBV12-3/TRBV12-4 | NA | 12 | ASSLGSVGYEQY
TRBJ2-7 | TRBV28 | NA | 13 | ASSGIRVGSYEQY
TRBJ2-3 | TRBV12-3/TRBV12-4 | TRBD2 | 12 | ASRRSGASNTQY
TRBJ2-7 | TRBV6-6 | TRBD2 | 11 | ASREGGTYEQY
TRBJ2-2 | TRBV20-1 | TRBD2 | 13 | SAPLAGSGTGELF
TRBJ2-1 | TRBV5-1 | NA | 11 | ASSQTYYNEQF
TRBJ2-3 | TRBV25-1 | NA | 12 | ASREGTWPDTQY
TRBJ2-1 | TRBV7-9 | NA | 11 | ASSSGTPNEQF
TRBJ1-1 | TRBV12-3/TRBV12-4 | NA | 10 | ASCLTNTEAF
TRBJ2-1 | TRBV7-9 | NA | 11 | ASSPYEPNEQF